What follows is one T cell receptor beta chain and its context. This clone was recorded a few times. Base qualities are missing; no much larger clone stands one base away. V has 5 bases trimmed and J has 3 bases trimmed; junction bases matching no gene number 8. Via the germline V gene, CDR1 is SGHNT and CDR2 YENEEA. The CDR3 runs 15 amino acids, cysteine and phenylalanine included. The CDR3 DNA has 45 bases and is translated from base 1. These data originate in a study of graft-versus-host responses after intestinal transplantation (dated by TCRdb to the early 2020s). Regarding the study in general: Recipients received multivisceral, liver-intestinal, or isolated intestinal transplants. All recipients received anti-thymocyte globulin induction followed by maintenance tacrolimus and steroids for around 3 years. After intestinal transplantation, graft-versus-host and host-versus-graft alloreactive T cell clones were followed in the graft, circulation and bone marrow using bulk TCR-beta CDR3 sequencing. Alloreactive clones were identified by sequencing pre-transplant mixed lymphocyte reaction products and comparing these products with unstimulated pre-transplant donor and recipient T cells. The cohort enrolled some 25 intestinal transplant recipients including one retransplant, and 3 patients lacking pretransplant specimens were excluded. Donor T cell macrochimerism was defined as a peak of at least 4% donor T cells among recipient peripheral blood mononuclear cells. Instead of going to the commercial service, samples from a few later patients were sequenced in-house on an Illumina MiSeq and processed with MiXCR. What the authors observed across the whole study: GvH clones turned up in recipient bone marrow, with some appearing earlier in ileal mucosa or blood, a pattern consistent with an intestinal mucosal origin. Patients with donor T cell macrochimerism had high GvH to HvG T cell clonal ratios in their allografts. The relatively low number and heterogeneity of intestinal transplant patients limited the conclusions. Early after transplant, declines in HvG clones were associated with peak levels of circulating GvH clones.

The label giving this sample's time point can be read as: cells obtained before transplantation from donor or recipient. In the mixed lymphocyte reactions, roughly 200,000 CFSE-labeled pre-transplant responders were plated with roughly 200,000 irradiated violet-dye-labeled stimulators and cultured for six to seven days. After the mixed lymphocyte reaction, proliferating CD3+CD4+CFSE-low and CD3+CD8+CFSE-low responder cells were FACS-sorted on a BD Influx sorter. Libraries were made using the immunoSEQ multiplex PCR assay. For most patients, genomic DNA was isolated with the Qiagen DNeasy Blood and Tissue Kit and sent frozen to Adaptive Biotechnologies for TCR sequencing. High-throughput TCR-beta CDR3 sequencing of genomic DNA from most patients was performed by Adaptive Biotechnologies. The published analysis was carried out like this. TCR sequencing data for over 15 patients were retrieved from Adaptive's ImmunoSEQ software; a few other patients were processed with MiXCR and VDJtools. CD4 versus CD8 sorting errors were corrected by removing sequences found in both subsets at a frequency ratio below 5:1. Because the origin of CDR3 nucleotide sequences shared between donor and recipient could not be assigned, those sequences were removed. To count as alloreactive, a clone needed at least 2-fold expansion over unstimulated cells and a minimum CFSE-low frequency of 0.002% (template counts) or 0.001% (read counts). Clones detected in sequenced pre-transplant spleen, lymph node, or MLR CFSE-low populations of the donor or recipient were defined as mappable. Cumulative frequency of alloreactive clones was calculated as a percentage of all sequences weighted by copy number. TCRdb took this table from immuneACCESS and kept in-frame rearrangements with V and J called. Such tables lack part of the clones; where checked against another copy, unresolved V genes explain under half of the gap, and the rest is unexplained. V, J and clone size were drawn from that table, and D and trimming were deduced from the DNA. This sample comprises around 10,000 clones, under 40% of them detected only once. Under 2% of the sample is held by the ten biggest clonotypes.

The clonotype originates from a human patient who was an organ donor for intestinal transplantation. The specimen was alloreactive CD4+ T cells from a mixed lymphocyte reaction culture, collected before transplantation. What this sample's cell subset or site label stands for: CFSE-low proliferating T cells sorted from roughly six-day pre-transplant mixed lymphocyte reaction (GvH or HvG direction). Here the chain combines TRBV11-3 and TRBJ2-7; 9 of the junction bases match TRBD1. The CDR3 amino acid sequence is: CASSLDRDRDYEQYF. The DNA sequence follows: TGTGCCAGCAGCCTCGACCGGGACAGGGACTACGAGCAGTACTTC. Where the CDR3 stops, the reference TRBV11-3 and TRBJ2-7 genes take over; the full variable domain is EAGVVQSPRYKIIEKKQPVAFWCNPISGHNTLYWYLQNLGQGPELLIRYENEEAVDDSQLPKDRFSAERLKGVDSTLKIQPAELGDSAVYLCASSLDRDRDYEQYFGPGTRLTVT.